Each of the 3 T cell receptor beta chains below was sequenced from the same sample in a study of OX40 agonist ivuxolimab in advanced cancers. Assay used: immunoSEQ multiplex PCR; TCRdb lists only in-frame clones, some missing. The top ten clones hold about a third of a sample with 40,000 to 50,000 clones, 87% of them seen once. Source: CD4+ or CD8+ T cells sorted from blood, taken in a trial of the OX40 agonist ivuxolimab. The receptors here all came from an adult with an advanced solid tumor such as melanoma, head and neck, liver or kidney cancer.

The DNA of the CDR3 is TGCGCCAGCAGCTTGAGAACAGGGGTAGAGACCCAGTACTTC. Translation: CASSLRTGVETQYF. This chain joins TRBV5-1 and TRBJ2-5, with 7 bases identical to TRBD1. Trimming removed 1 base from V and 4 bases from J; junction bases left unmatched: 4. The germline V gene encodes CDR1 SGHRS and CDR2 YFSETQ. The CDR3 loop spans 14 amino acids.

The chain combines TRBV10-3 with TRBJ1-1, with D possibly being TRBD1 (5 bases). V was shortened by 8 bases and J by 1 base, with 14 bases between the two germline ends. This CDR3 is 14 amino acids long. Germline-derived CDR1 and CDR2 are ENHRY and SYGVKD. The CDR3 sequence: CAIATEQANTEAFF. For the CDR3, the DNA is TGTGCCATCGCAACGGAACAGGCGAACACTGAAGCTTTCTTT.

The CDR3, as DNA: TGTGCCAGCAGCCAGACAGGGCTAACTGAAGCTTTCTTT. Encoded protein: CASSQTGLTEAFF. The chain is built from TRBV6-4 and TRBJ1-1, with TRBD1 identical over 7 bases. The ends lost 6 bases at V and 5 bases at J; junction bases unmatched: 6. The CDR3 is 13 amino acids. Germline CDR1 and CDR2: MRHNA and SNTAGT.